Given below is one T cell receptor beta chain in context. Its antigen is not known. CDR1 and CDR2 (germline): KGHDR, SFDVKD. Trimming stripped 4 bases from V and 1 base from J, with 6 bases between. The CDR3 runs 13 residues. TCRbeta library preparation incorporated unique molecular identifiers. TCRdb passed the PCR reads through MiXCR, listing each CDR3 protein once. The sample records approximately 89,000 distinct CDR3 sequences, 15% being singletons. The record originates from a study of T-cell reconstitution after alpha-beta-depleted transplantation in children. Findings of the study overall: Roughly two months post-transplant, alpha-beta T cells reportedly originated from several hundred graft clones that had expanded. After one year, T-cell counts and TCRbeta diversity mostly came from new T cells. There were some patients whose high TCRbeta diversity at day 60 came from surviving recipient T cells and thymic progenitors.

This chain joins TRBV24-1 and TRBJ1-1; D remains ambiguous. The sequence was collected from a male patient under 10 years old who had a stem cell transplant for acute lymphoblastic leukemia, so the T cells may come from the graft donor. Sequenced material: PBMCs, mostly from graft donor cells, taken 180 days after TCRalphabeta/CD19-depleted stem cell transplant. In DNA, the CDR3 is TGTGCCACCAGTGACTCTGGGAACACTGAAGCTTTCTTT. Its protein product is CATSDSGNTEAFF.